This TCR beta chain was recovered during a study of cytomegalovirus exposure and HLA in healthy donors. Profiled with immunoSEQ multiplex PCR; TCRdb holds only in-frame clones, not every one. The data hold some 150,000 clones, with around 89% observed a single time. The specimen sequenced was PBMCs. The clonotype originates from a man younger than 35 in good health and CMV-seronegative.

The CDR3, as DNA: TGTGCCAGCAGTCTACAGGGTACCAATCAGCCCCAGCATTTT. It translates to CASSLQGTNQPQHF. This sequence joins TRBV27 and TRBJ1-5, with D possibly being TRBD1 (6 bases). CDR3 length: 14 residues. Germline V gives CDR1 MNHEY, CDR2 SMNVEV (reference sequence). Trimming stripped 5 bases from V and 3 bases from J, with 11 bases between.